This T cell receptor beta chain was recovered during a study of blood T cell repertoires in COVID-19. Turning to the study itself: The United States, Italy and Spain were the sources of the acute and convalescent COVID-19 samples. PBMCs, B-cell-depleted T cells, or T cells provided the cDNA or gDNA that made up the material.

Germline CDR1 reads MNHEY; CDR2 reads SVGEGT. The CDR3 spans 14 residues. V was cut by 7 bases and J by 0 bases, with 12 bases left in between. Per the study methods: Reference gene primers were amplified, and this amplification served to estimate nucleated cell counts. Clones were read by immunoSEQ multiplex PCR, and TCRdb kept only the in-frame ones, dropping some. Clone size and V and J calls were adopted from that table, with D and trimming inferred from the DNA. The sample includes about 110,000 clones, roughly 90% of them seen just once. The TCR sequence derives from a man between 35 and 55 years old with active or convalescent COVID-19. The chain carries TRBV6-2 or TRBV6-3 and TRBJ1-2; D gene ambiguous. Sequencing was done on a sample of peripheral blood. CDR3 sequence: CASTPAGANYGYTF. The CDR3 nucleotides read TGTGCCAGCACCCCGGCCGGAGCTAACTATGGCTACACCTTC.